Listed here are 8 T cell receptor beta chains from one sample, sequenced in a study of T cell responses to AZD1222 COVID-19 vaccine. Clones were sequenced by immunoSEQ multiplex PCR, and TCRdb holds only the in-frame ones, with some missing. The data show 200,000 or so clones, with around 87% seen just once and less than 3% held by the top ten. The sequencing used peripheral blood, collected on day 0 of MenACWY control vaccination. The receptors were gathered from an adult in good health.

The table lists this clone with a count of one. This sequence joins TRBV30 and TRBJ1-6, with a weak D call TRBD1 (5 bases). V was pared by 1 base and J by 8 bases, with 21 bases between. CDR3 size: 17 residues. Germline V gene sequence: CDR1 GTSNPN, CDR2 SVGIG (reference sequence). Here the CDR3 reads CAWSEEDRQLKHSPLHF. In nucleotides, the CDR3 is TGTGCCTGGAGTGAAGAAGACCGACAGCTGAAGCATTCACCCCTCCACTTT.

The rearrangement joins TRBV14 to TRBJ2-1; D is possibly TRBD1 (5 bases). This CDR3 region has 15 residues. Germline assignment: CDR1 SGHDN and CDR2 FVKESK. V gave up 1 base and J gave up 4 bases, with 11 bases separating them. CDR3 amino acids: CASSQAWGQYNEQFF. In DNA form, the CDR3 reads TGTGCCAGCAGCCAAGCTTGGGGCCAGTACAATGAGCAGTTCTTC.

The V and J genes are TRBV6-1 and TRBJ1-2; D call uncertain. Germline V gene lookup returns CDR1 MNHNS and CDR2 SASEGT. Deletions cut 1 base from V and 7 bases from J, with 7 bases between. The CDR3 spans 12 residues. CDR3 nucleotide sequence: TGTGCCAGCAGTGAAGGGGGTGGTGGCTACACCTTC. It codes for CASSEGGGGYTF.

This clone has just a few counts. The gene calls are TRBV6-1 and TRBJ2-7; perhaps TRBD2 as D (7 bases). Trimming stripped 0 bases from V and 4 bases from J, with 13 bases between. The CDR3 totals 15 residues. Germline CDR1 and CDR2: MNHNS and SASEGT. The CDR3 spells CASSEARGGSYEQYF. Written as DNA, the CDR3 is TGTGCCAGCAGTGAAGCGAGGGGGGGGTCTTACGAGCAGTACTTC.

The chain employs TRBV28 and TRBJ1-1; D is unclear. Germline values: CDR1 MDHEN, CDR2 SYDVKM. With 2 bases removed from V and 4 bases from J, the gap between germline ends came to 11 bases. The CDR3 has 14 residues. The CDR3 is CASSLRGPGTEAFF. The CDR3, as DNA: TGTGCCAGCAGTTTACGGGGTCCGGGCACTGAAGCTTTCTTT.

The chain is built from TRBV28 and TRBJ1-1; 7 nucleotides align to TRBD1. This CDR3 contains 14 residues. Germline values: CDR1 MDHEN, CDR2 SYDVKM. Losses at the gene ends were 7 bases for V and 11 bases for J; bases not matched to a gene: 16. CDR3 in amino acids: CASTPSTGPRLAFF. The CDR3 bases are TGTGCCAGCACCCCTTCGACAGGGCCTCGGTTGGCTTTCTTT.

This clone was counted a single time. This chain uses TRBV7-9 with TRBJ1-2, with D possibly matching TRBD1 (5 bases). Trimming cost V 6 bases and J 1 base, with 12 bases left between them. Germline assignment: CDR1 SEHNR and CDR2 FQNEAQ (reference sequence). The CDR3 runs to 14 residues. The CDR3 DNA follows: TGTGCCAGCAGAGGCGAGGGGCTTAACTATGGCTACACCTTC. This gives the protein CASRGEGLNYGYTF.

The chain uses TRBV6-4 and TRBJ1-1; tentatively, D is TRBD1 (6 bases). V gave up 6 bases and J gave up 4 bases, with 15 bases separating them. The germline gives CDR1 MRHNA, CDR2 SNTAGT. The CDR3 loop spans 14 amino acids. The CDR3 protein is CASRAGASGTEAFF. CDR3 nucleotides: TGTGCCAGCAGAGCAGGGGCTTCGGGCACTGAAGCTTTCTTT.